This passage covers 20 T cell receptor beta chains from one sample sequenced in a study of CXCR3-negative and CXCR3-positive naive CD8 T cells. General study findings and limits: The TRB CDR3s that CXCR3-positive naive cells carried were more hydrophobic than those of CXCR3-negative naive cells.

5' RACE that incorporated UMI labels was used to prepare the TRB cDNA libraries. TCRdb re-analyzed the 5' RACE reads; it lists each CDR3 protein once, without DNA. Here the sample table reports approximately 130,000 distinct CDR3 sequences. The antigens these receptors bind are not known. Sequencing was performed on naive CXCR3+ CD8+ T cells from blood. Sample subset: CD45RO-CCR7+CD27+CD95- naive CD8+ T cells expressing CXCR3 (TNR3+). These receptors came from a human donor in good health. Some clones in this sample may be carry-over from other donors' samples.

The genes are TRBV7-9 and TRBJ2-2; checking the TCRdb D call of TRBD2 is not possible without DNA. There are 15 residues in the CDR3. CDR1 SEHNR and CDR2 FQNEAQ come from the germline V gene (reference sequence). The CDR3 spells CASKLAGGSTGELFF.

The CDR3 spells CASSSGLAGLNTGELFF. The rearrangement uses TRBV5-1 and TRBJ2-2; with no DNA, the TCRdb D assignment of TRBD2 cannot be verified. The CDR3 runs to 17 residues. Germline loops: CDR1 SGHRS, CDR2 YFSETQ.

The CDR3 loop reads CSARDEAGGYEQYF. The rearrangement joins TRBV20-1 to TRBJ2-7; TCRdb indicates TRBD1, and absent DNA this call remains unverified. There are 14 residues in the CDR3. Germline V lookup: CDR1 DFQATT, CDR2 SNEGSKA (reference sequence).

The chain is built from TRBV5-4 and TRBJ2-1; the TCRdb call, TRBD2, lacks DNA for checking. Germline V gives CDR1 SGHNT, CDR2 YYREEE (reference sequence). The CDR3 is 15 amino acids. CDR3 residues: CASSFRTLLGNEQFF. Drawing the rest from reference TRBV5-4 and TRBJ2-1, the complete variable domain is ETGVTQSPTHLIKTRGQQVTLRCSSQSGHNTVSWYQQALGQGPQFIFQYYREEENGRGNFPPRFSGLQFPNYSSELNVNALELDDSALYLCASSFRTLLGNEQFFGPGTRLTVL.

The CDR3 sequence: CASSPEGLAAYEQYF. The V gene is TRBV3-1, the J gene TRBJ2-7; the D call from TCRdb, TRBD2, cannot be confirmed without DNA. Germline CDR1 LGHDT, CDR2 YNNKEL (reference sequence). This CDR3 is built from 15 residues.

This chain uses TRBV14 with TRBJ1-5; the TCRdb D gene call, TRBD1, has no DNA to confirm it. This CDR3 spans 13 amino acids. Germline CDR1 is SGHDN and CDR2 is FVKESK. Here the CDR3 reads CASSLYPGQPQHF.

The chain has TRBV7-9 and TRBJ2-5; the TCRdb D gene call, TRBD2, has no DNA to confirm it. CDR3 length: 16 amino acids. CDR1 and CDR2 from the germline V gene are SEHNR and FQNEAQ (reference sequence). This CDR3 is CASSPRTSGALMGQYF.

The rearrangement joins TRBV19 to TRBJ2-1; TCRdb gives TRBD2 as the D gene, but with no DNA this cannot be confirmed. CDR1 is LNHDA and CDR2 is SQIVND in the germline V gene (reference sequence). CDR3 length equals 18 residues. CDR3 region: CASSITETGTRAYNEQFF.

The chain joins TRBV15 to TRBJ2-7; TCRdb calls TRBD1, which cannot be checked without DNA. This CDR3 is 15 amino acids long. CDR1 is LNHNV, CDR2 YYDKDF, per germline (reference sequence). CDR3 protein: CATSRALGVGDEQYF.

This CDR3 reads CSVEPRHGYTF. This sequence joins TRBV29-1 and TRBJ1-2. The CDR3 sequence is 11 residues long. Germline CDR1 and CDR2: SQVTM and ANQGSEA.

V gene TRBV12-3 or TRBV12-4 combines with J gene TRBJ2-3. CDR3 size: 15 residues. The CDR3: CASSYSGSETDTQYF.

The chain links TRBV4-3 to TRBJ2-5; TCRdb's D gene call, TRBD1, goes unchecked for lack of DNA. Germline V CDR1 and CDR2: LGHNA, YSLEER. CDR3 length: 18 residues. CDR3 sequence: CASSQEYVGGPLQETQYF.

The chain uses TRBV18 and TRBJ1-5; the D gene TCRdb calls, TRBD1, cannot be checked with no DNA. The CDR3 runs 15 residues. Per the germline V gene, CDR1 is KGHSH and CDR2 is LQKENI. The CDR3: CASSPPGTGNQPQHF.

The chain is built from TRBV6-2 or TRBV6-3 and TRBJ2-7; absent DNA, TCRdb's TRBD1 call cannot be checked. CDR1 and CDR2 (germline): MNHEY, SVGEGT. This CDR3 region has 17 residues. CDR3 in amino acids: CASSLTPDRQGAFEQYF.

The genes are TRBV29-1 and TRBJ1-1. CDR3 length: 13 amino acids. Germline V gives CDR1 SQVTM, CDR2 ANQGSEA. CDR3 residues: CSVDEGMNTEAFF.

The chain joins TRBV10-2 to TRBJ1-1; the TCRdb D gene call, TRBD1, has no DNA to confirm it. The CDR3 contains 14 residues. Germline CDR1 and CDR2: WSHSY and SAAADI. This chain's CDR3 is CASTSGQGNTEAFF.

J is TRBJ2-1 and V is TRBV20-1; TCRdb returns TRBD2, unconfirmable since there is no DNA. Germline lookup yields CDR1 DFQATT and CDR2 SNEGSKA (reference sequence). The CDR3 consists of 16 residues. The chain's CDR3 is CSARLRGLAGWNEQFF.

CDR3: CASSPTSGGTKNIQYF. The rearrangement links TRBV28 to TRBJ2-4; TCRdb calls TRBD2, which cannot be checked without DNA. Germline loops: CDR1 MDHEN, CDR2 SYDVKM. The length of the CDR3 is 16 residues.

The V call is TRBV5-5, the J call TRBJ2-7; TCRdb designates TRBD1, a call that cannot be tested without DNA. CDR1 is SGHKS, CDR2 YYEKEE, per germline (reference sequence). CDR3 length equals 14 residues. CDR3 loop: CASIKGWGAYEQYF.

The chain links TRBV4-1 to TRBJ2-7; there is no DNA to check the TCRdb D call of TRBD1. CDR3 length equals 15 residues. Germline CDR1 reads MGHRA; CDR2 reads YSYEKL. Here the CDR3 reads CASSQSGQGSYEQYF.